Listed below are T cell receptor beta chains from one sample, sequenced in a study of blood T cell repertoires in COVID-19. The method was immunoSEQ multiplex PCR; TCRdb's version includes in-frame clones alone and lacks a portion of them. The table lists more than 95,000 clones, around 86% of them singletons. Sequenced sample: peripheral blood. The receptors here all came from a human donor in a cohort sampled during active COVID-19. The CDR3 runs from the conserved cysteine through the conserved F or W. A D gene is named only where the DNA matches it firmly. Only some rows state a clone size, as once, few, many or a class for expanded clones.

V: TRBV6-5; D: -; J: TRBJ2-5; size: once; CDR3: CASRRNSQETQYF; DNA: TGTGCCAGCAGACGTAACTCCCAAGAGACCCAGTACTTC
V: TRBV3-1/TRBV3-2; D: TRBD2; J: TRBJ2-1; size: -; CDR3: CASSQGLAGGEQFF; DNA: TGTGCCAGCAGCCAGGGACTAGCGGGAGGTGAGCAGTTCTTC
V: TRBV19; D: TRBD1; J: TRBJ2-7; size: -; CDR3: CASSTPRGLSYEQYF; DNA: TGTGCCAGTAGTACCCCCAGGGGGCTGTCCTACGAGCAGTACTTC
V: TRBV7-8; D: -; J: TRBJ2-1; size: once; CDR3: CASSSALAIRRNEQFF; DNA: TGTGCCAGCAGCTCGGCTCTAGCAATCCGGAGGAATGAGCAGTTCTTC
V: TRBV15; D: -; J: TRBJ2-7; size: once; CDR3: CATSRDPAYEQYF; DNA: TGTGCCACCAGCAGAGATCCGGCCTACGAGCAGTACTTC
V: TRBV7-2; D: TRBD2; J: TRBJ2-1; size: -; CDR3: CASSKTGQGLALRDEQFF; DNA: TGTGCCAGCAGCAAAACCGGCCAAGGACTAGCTCTAAGGGATGAGCAGTTCTTC
V: TRBV7-6; D: -; J: TRBJ2-3; size: -; CDR3: CASSRGLFTDTQYF; DNA: TGTGCCAGCAGCCGGGGACTTTTCACAGATACGCAGTATTTT
V: TRBV21-1; D: -; J: TRBJ2-5; size: -; CDR3: CASSKKGRVSETQYF; DNA: TGTGCCAGCAGCAAAAAAGGCAGGGTATCAGAGACCCAGTACTTC
V: TRBV11-2; D: TRBD1; J: TRBJ2-5; size: -; CDR3: CASTPTGFGETQYF; DNA: TGTGCCAGCACACCGACAGGGTTCGGAGAGACCCAGTACTTC
V: TRBV30; D: TRBD2; J: TRBJ2-2; size: -; CDR3: CAWTTSGGNTGELFF; DNA: TGTGCCTGGACGACTAGCGGGGGGAACACCGGGGAGCTGTTTTTT
V: TRBV19; D: -; J: TRBJ2-1; size: -; CDR3: CASSIGEDEQFF; DNA: TGTGCCAGTAGTATAGGAGAGGATGAGCAGTTCTTC
V: TRBV19; D: TRBD2; J: TRBJ2-1; size: once; CDR3: CASSIKTSGRGNEQFF; DNA: TGTGCCAGTAGCATAAAAACTAGCGGGAGAGGCAATGAGCAGTTCTTC
V: TRBV3-1/TRBV3-2; D: TRBD1; J: TRBJ1-2; size: many; CDR3: CASNNRGLSGYTF; DNA: TGTGCCAGCAACAACAGGGGGTTGAGCGGCTACACCTTC
V: TRBV7-6; D: TRBD2; J: TRBJ2-1; size: few; CDR3: CASSPAGGTSVNEQFF; DNA: TGTGCCAGCAGCCCTGCTGGAGGGACTAGCGTCAATGAGCAGTTCTTC
V: TRBV27; D: TRBD2; J: TRBJ2-2; size: -; CDR3: CASSGGVVAGEGTGELFF; DNA: TGTGCCAGCAGTGGGGGGGTAGTAGCGGGAGAGGGCACCGGGGAGCTGTTTTTT
V: TRBV9; D: -; J: TRBJ2-2; size: -; CDR3: CASSALGAGELFF; DNA: TGTGCCAGCAGCGCTCTAGGGGCCGGGGAGCTGTTTTTT
V: TRBV30; D: TRBD1; J: TRBJ1-5; size: -; CDR3: CAWSEDRGQHNQPQHF; DNA: TGTGCCTGGAGTGAGGACAGGGGGCAACACAATCAGCCCCAGCATTTT
V: TRBV6-1; D: TRBD2; J: TRBJ2-1; size: few; CDR3: CASSEAAGLDDEQFF; DNA: TGTGCCAGCAGTGAAGCGGCGGGACTAGATGATGAGCAGTTCTTC
V: TRBV5-4; D: TRBD1; J: TRBJ1-3; size: -; CDR3: CASSNDRGAFGNTIYF; DNA: TGTGCCAGCAGCAATGACAGGGGAGCGTTCGGAAACACCATATATTTT
V: TRBV18; D: TRBD2; J: TRBJ2-5; size: -; CDR3: CASSRGLAFETQYF; DNA: TGTGCCAGCTCACGCGGACTAGCCTTTGAGACCCAGTACTTC
V: TRBV27; D: TRBD1; J: TRBJ1-2; size: -; CDR3: CASSVDRGLAYGYTF; DNA: TGTGCCAGCAGTGTAGACAGGGGCCTCGCCTATGGCTACACCTTC
V: TRBV24-1; D: TRBD2; J: TRBJ2-1; size: -; CDR3: CATSDLASGRLSYNEQFF; DNA: TGTGCCACCAGTGATTTGGCTAGCGGGAGACTCTCCTACAATGAGCAGTTCTTC
V: TRBV6-5; D: TRBD2; J: TRBJ2-1; size: -; CDR3: CASSLSGASGRAEQFF; DNA: TGTGCCAGCAGTTTGTCCGGGGCTAGCGGGAGGGCTGAGCAGTTCTTC
V: TRBV12-5; D: -; J: TRBJ2-3; size: -; CDR3: CASGFSRKGEVPTDTQYF; DNA: TGTGCTAGTGGTTTTTCTCGGAAGGGAGAGGTACCCACAGATACGCAGTATTTT
V: TRBV30; D: -; J: TRBJ2-3; size: -; CDR3: CAWSVRDTQYF; DNA: TGTGCCTGGAGTGTACGGGATACGCAGTATTTT
V: TRBV5-6; D: TRBD2; J: TRBJ2-1; size: -; CDR3: CASSRVASGLSSYNEQFF; DNA: TGTGCCAGCAGCCGAGTGGCTAGCGGTCTTAGCTCCTACAATGAGCAGTTCTTC
V: TRBV13; D: -; J: TRBJ1-1; size: -; CDR3: CASSPSVYGYTEAFF; DNA: TGTGCCAGCAGCCCTTCTGTATACGGTTACACTGAAGCTTTCTTT
V: TRBV7-3; D: -; J: TRBJ1-1; size: -; CDR3: CASSSSGNTNTEAFF; DNA: TGTGCCAGCAGCTCCTCAGGGAATACCAACACTGAAGCTTTCTTT
V: TRBV6-1; D: -; J: TRBJ2-4; size: -; CDR3: CASSEEDGKRVAKNIQYF; DNA: TGTGCCAGCAGTGAGGAGGACGGTAAGCGGGTAGCCAAAAACATTCAGTACTTC